Shown below are 3 T cell receptor beta chains from a single sample sequenced in a study of OX40 agonist ivuxolimab in advanced cancers. Here immunoSEQ multiplex PCR was the method, and the copy in TCRdb shows in-frame clones only, minus some. Of roughly 59,000 clones listed, 88% are singletons. The material was CD4+ or CD8+ T cells sorted from blood, obtained in a trial of the OX40 agonist ivuxolimab. Receptors were obtained from an adult with an advanced solid tumor such as melanoma, head and neck, liver or kidney cancer.

Details on this clone: The same CDR3 can be traced to other DNA sequences in this sample. This chain connects TRBV5-1 to TRBJ2-7; D may match TRBD1 or TRBD2 (5 bases each). Trimming stripped 4 bases from V and 2 bases from J, with 10 bases between. The CDR3 sequence is 13 residues long. Germline CDR1 reads SGHRS; CDR2 reads YFSETQ. Here the CDR3 DNA reads TGCGCCAGCAGCCGGGACCGAACCTACGAGCAGTACTTC. It codes for CASSRDRTYEQYF. Full variable domain (outside the CDR3, taken from reference TRBV5-1 and TRBJ2-7): KAGVTQTPRYLIKTRGQQVTLSCSPISGHRSVSWYQQTPGQGLQFLFEYFSETQRNKGNFPGRFSGRQFSNSRSEMNVSTLELGDSALYLCASSRDRTYEQYFGPGTRLTVT.

With regard to this clone: The junction shows a germline mismatch at one end, possibly a read error. V and J are TRBV7-7 and TRBJ2-1; 7 bases are a match to TRBD2. The CDR3 sequence is 14 residues long. CDR1 is SSHAT and CDR2 is FNYEAQ in the germline V gene (reference sequence). This CDR3 reads CASSLGRGFDEQFF. The CDR3 coding sequence is TGTGCTAGCAGCTTAGGGCGGGGGTTTGATGAGCAGTTCTTC.

The CDR3 sequence is CASSLLWATNEKLFF. In DNA form, the CDR3 reads TGCGCCAGCAGCCTCCTTTGGGCCACTAATGAAAAACTGTTTTTT. The chain couples TRBV4-3 to TRBJ1-4, with D hard to call. The CDR3 contains 15 residues. Looked up from germline, CDR1 is LGHNA and CDR2 is YSLEER. Deletions cut 4 bases from V and 2 bases from J, with 11 bases between.